This T cell receptor beta chain was identified in a study of T cell repertoires in cytomegalovirus infection. Study summary: Signatures in public TCR beta sequences pointed to both CMV infection and matching HLA type. Regarding the study as a whole: There were carriers of CMV plus the relevant HLA, and cumulative public TCR beta family frequency identified them. HLA-C-restricted CMV-specific TCR beta clonotypes were dominant in the ex vivo response.

MiXCR was run by TCRdb on the reads, yielding one entry per CDR3 protein. The table lists roughly 640,000 distinct CDR3 sequences, more than 20% of them singletons, with roughly 8% in the top ten. The CDR3 runs 17 residues. V lost 0 bases and J lost 2, with 14 bases in between. Germline lookup yields CDR1 LNHNV and CDR2 YYDKDF (reference sequence). On this clonotype: Its specificity is unknown.

The sequence was collected from a human donor in good health (CMV status not recorded). Some clones in this sample may be carry-over from other donors' samples. The sample taken for sequencing was CD8+ T cells from PBMCs. The chain joins TRBV15 to TRBJ1-5; D may be TRBD1 (5 bases). The CDR3 DNA follows: TGTGCCACCAGCAGAGATCTGAAGGGAGGGGGCAATCAGCCCCAGCATTTT. Residues: CATSRDLKGGGNQPQHF.